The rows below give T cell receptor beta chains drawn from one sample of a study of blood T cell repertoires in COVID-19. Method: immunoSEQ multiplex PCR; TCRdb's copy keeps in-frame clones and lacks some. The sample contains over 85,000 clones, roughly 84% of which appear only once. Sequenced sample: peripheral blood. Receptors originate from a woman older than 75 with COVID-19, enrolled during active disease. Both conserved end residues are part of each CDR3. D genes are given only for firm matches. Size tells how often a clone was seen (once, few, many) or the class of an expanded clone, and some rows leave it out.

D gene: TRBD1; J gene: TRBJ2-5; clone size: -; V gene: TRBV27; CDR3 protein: CASSLAGTGGAGTQYF; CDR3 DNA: TGTGCCAGCAGTCTCGCCGGGACAGGGGGCGCAGGGACCCAGTACTTC
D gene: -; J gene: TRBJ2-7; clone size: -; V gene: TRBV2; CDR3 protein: CASSLSSYEQYF; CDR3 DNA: TGTGCCAGCAGCCTAAGCTCCTACGAGCAGTACTTC
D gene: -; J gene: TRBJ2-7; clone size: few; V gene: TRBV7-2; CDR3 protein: CASSFGGAGGSYEQYF; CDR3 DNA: TGTGCCAGCAGCTTTGGAGGGGCAGGGGGCTCCTACGAGCAGTACTTC
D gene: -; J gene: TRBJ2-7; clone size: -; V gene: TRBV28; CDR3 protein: CASSLRIRAGSYEQYF; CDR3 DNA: TGTGCCAGCAGTTTGCGTATTCGAGCGGGCAGCTACGAGCAGTACTTC
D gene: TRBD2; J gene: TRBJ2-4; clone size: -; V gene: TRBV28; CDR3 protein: CASSLGLGSGLNIQYF; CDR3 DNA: TGTGCCAGCAGTTTAGGACTAGGAAGCGGACTAAACATTCAGTACTTC
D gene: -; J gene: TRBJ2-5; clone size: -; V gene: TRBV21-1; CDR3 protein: CASSKGERGGDQETQYF; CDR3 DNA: TGTGCCAGCAGCAAAGGGGAGCGGGGGGGAGACCAAGAGACCCAGTACTTC
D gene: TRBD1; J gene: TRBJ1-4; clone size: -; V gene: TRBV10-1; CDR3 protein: CASTSFRGYSEKLFF; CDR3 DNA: TGCGCCAGCACCTCGTTCAGGGGGTATAGTGAAAAACTGTTTTTT
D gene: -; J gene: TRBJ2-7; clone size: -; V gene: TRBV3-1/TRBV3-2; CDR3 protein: CASSQVGGADEQYF; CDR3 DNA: TGTGCCAGCAGCCAAGTTGGGGGGGCGGACGAGCAGTACTTC
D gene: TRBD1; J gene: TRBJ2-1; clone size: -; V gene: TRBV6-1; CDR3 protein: CASSGGTGGFPYNEQFF; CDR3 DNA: TGTGCCAGCAGTGGGGGGACAGGAGGGTTCCCCTACAATGAGCAGTTCTTC
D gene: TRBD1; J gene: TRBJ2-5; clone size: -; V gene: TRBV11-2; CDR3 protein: CASSSMNRGQETQYF; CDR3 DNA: TGTGCCAGCAGCTCTATGAACAGGGGACAAGAGACCCAGTACTTC
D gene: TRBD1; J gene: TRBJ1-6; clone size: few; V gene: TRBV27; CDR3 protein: CASSPGRGRSYNSPLHF; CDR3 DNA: TGTGCCAGCAGCCCCGGCAGGGGGCGGTCCTATAATTCACCCCTCCACTTT
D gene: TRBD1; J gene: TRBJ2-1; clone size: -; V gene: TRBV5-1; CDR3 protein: CASSLGQGVNNEQFF; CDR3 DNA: TGCGCCAGCAGCTTGGGACAGGGTGTTAACAATGAGCAGTTCTTC
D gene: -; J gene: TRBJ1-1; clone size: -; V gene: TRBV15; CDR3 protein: CATSRSRGLTSNTEAFF; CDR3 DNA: TGTGCCACCAGCCGCTCCAGGGGCCTTACCTCGAACACTGAAGCTTTCTTT